A single sample gave rise to the 19 T cell receptor beta chains below, sequenced in a study of shared T cell receptors in the human thymus (dated by TCRdb to the early 2020s). Library preparation was by the immunoSEQ multiplex PCR assay. This immuneACCESS table, as held by TCRdb, lists in-frame sequences with V and J called but not all clones. Of the missing ones, under half trace to an unresolved V gene in checked studies; the others have no known cause. The sample table records roughly 700,000 clones; approximately 87% of these occur just once. Clones ranked in the top ten supply around 0.0099% of the sample. Separately, the same data were catalogued under a study of human thymus T cells.

The sequencing sample was made of thymocytes. The receptors here all came from a boy younger than two with a congenital heart defect. Donor details come from another sample of the same person, matched by shared clones.

The chain carries TRBV4-2 and TRBJ2-7; 12 positions agree with TRBD2. The CDR3 sequence is 17 residues long. The germline V gene encodes CDR1 LGHNA and CDR2 YNFKEQ. Trimming cost V 3 bases and J 7 bases; bases outside gene matches: 13. CDR3 residues: CASSHDQLAGGLVEQYF. DNA for the CDR3: TGTGCCAGCAGCCATGATCAACTAGCGGGAGGCCTAGTAGAGCAGTACTTC.

The chain couples TRBV30 to TRBJ2-7; 8 bases are shared with TRBD2. Germline V gives CDR1 GTSNPN, CDR2 SVGIG (reference sequence). This CDR3 is 13 amino acids long. Germline trimming cut 3 bases from V and 4 bases from J; bases unmatched to any gene: 5. The CDR3 nucleotides read TGTGCCTGGAGCGGCGGGACTAGGTACGAGCAGTACTTC. Translated, it gives CAWSGGTRYEQYF. Drawing the rest from reference TRBV30 and TRBJ2-7, the complete variable domain is SQTIHQWPATLVQPVGSPLSLECTVEGTSNPNLYWYRQAAGRGLQLLFYSVGIGQISSEVPQNLSASRPQDRQFILSSKKLLLSDSGFYLCAWSGGTRYEQYFGPGTRLTVT.

The chain has TRBV7-6 and TRBJ1-2, with TRBD1 as a possible D gene (6 bases). The CDR3 covers 16 residues. Trimming took off 1 base at V and 2 bases at J, with 14 bases between the two ends. In germline, CDR1 is SGHVS, CDR2 FNYEAQ. CDR3 loop: CASSLGGGPQNYGYTF. Here the CDR3 DNA reads TGTGCCAGCAGCTTAGGAGGGGGACCCCAAAACTATGGCTACACCTTC.

The V gene is TRBV11-2, the J gene TRBJ2-1; tentatively, D is TRBD2 (6 bases). V was clipped by 0 bases and J by 7 bases, with 13 bases between them. The germline V gene has CDR1 SGHAT and CDR2 FQNNGV. This CDR3 spans 15 amino acids. This chain's CDR3 is CASSLDGTARNEQFF. The CDR3 DNA is TGTGCCAGCAGCTTAGATGGGACTGCAAGAAATGAGCAGTTCTTC.

Comment on this clone: The same CDR3 is also encoded by other DNA sequences in this sample. CDR3 nucleotide sequence: TGTGCCAGCAGCTATACAGGGTCCACTGAAGCTTTCTTT. Protein: CASSYTGSTEAFF. The rearrangement joins TRBV7-3 to TRBJ1-1, with D possibly matching TRBD1 (6 bases). The V gene's germline CDR1 is SGHTA and CDR2 FQGTGA. This CDR3 comprises 13 residues. Trimming cost V 4 bases and J 4 bases, with 10 bases left between them.

This chain links TRBV5-1 with TRBJ2-5; 8 bases agree with TRBD2. The length of the CDR3 is 17 residues. Losses at the gene ends were 1 base for V and 4 bases for J; bases not matched to a gene: 12. CDR1 is SGHRS and CDR2 is YFSETQ in the germline V gene. The CDR3 coding sequence is TGCGCCAGCAGCTTGTTGCGGGAGGCCCGAGTGGGAGAGACCCAGTACTTC. Its translation: CASSLLREARVGETQYF.

V usage is TRBV5-1 and J usage is TRBJ2-7, with 12 positions matching TRBD2. CDR1 is SGHRS, CDR2 YFSETQ, per germline. The trim removed 4 bases at V and 1 base at J, leaving 18 bases unmatched. This CDR3 is 20 amino acids long. CDR3 loop: CASSPRILAGGDLRSYEQYF. The CDR3 nucleotides are TGCGCCAGCAGCCCAAGAATACTAGCGGGAGGCGACTTAAGGTCCTACGAGCAGTACTTC. The entire variable domain, with the rest obtained from reference TRBV5-1 and TRBJ2-7, is as follows: KAGVTQTPRYLIKTRGQQVTLSCSPISGHRSVSWYQQTPGQGLQFLFEYFSETQRNKGNFPGRFSGRQFSNSRSEMNVSTLELGDSALYLCASSPRILAGGDLRSYEQYFGPGTRLTVT.

The chain carries TRBV27 and TRBJ2-7; perhaps TRBD1 as D (7 bases). The CDR3 has 16 amino acids. Trimming stripped 2 bases from V and 3 bases from J, with 17 bases between. In germline, CDR1 is MNHEY, CDR2 SMNVEV (reference sequence). The CDR3 coding sequence is TGTGCCAGCAGTTTAAGGGGCGGGACAGAGGACTACGAGCAGTACTTC. Residues: CASSLRGGTEDYEQYF.

This clone turned up a few times. V gene TRBV4-1 combines with J gene TRBJ2-5; tentative D call: TRBD1 (5 bases). Germline-derived CDR1 and CDR2 are MGHRA and YSYEKL. Between the trimmed V and J ends, which lost 0 bases and 4 bases, there was a span of 9 bases. The CDR3 consists of 14 residues. This chain's CDR3 is CASSQDYQGETQYF. CDR3 nucleotides: TGCGCCAGCAGCCAAGATTATCAGGGAGAGACCCAGTACTTC.

The CDR3 protein is CASSRRPNPRAAETQYF. CDR3 DNA sequence: TGTGCCAGCAGCCGTCGCCCCAACCCCAGGGCAGCGGAGACCCAGTACTTC. The chain uses TRBV11-2 and TRBJ2-5; a weak D match, TRBD1 (5 bases). Between the trimmed V and J ends, which lost 5 bases and 5 bases, there was a span of 24 bases. The CDR3 is made up of 17 amino acids. CDR1 and CDR2 (germline): SGHAT, FQNNGV.

The rearrangement uses TRBV27 and TRBJ1-2, with D tentatively TRBD1 (5 bases). From germline, CDR1 is MNHEY and CDR2 SMNVEV (reference sequence). CDR3 length equals 13 residues. V was shortened by 6 bases and J by 3 bases, with 11 bases between the two germline ends. The CDR3 DNA is TGTGCCAGCAGCCGTTTAGGGGACTATGGCTACACCTTC. Translating gives CASSRLGDYGYTF.

The genes are TRBV4-3 and TRBJ2-1; 8 nucleotides line up with TRBD1. V shed 0 bases and J 6 bases; nucleotides not matched to a gene: 7. Germline CDR1 LGHNA, CDR2 YSLEER. The length of the CDR3 is 16 residues. The DNA of the CDR3 is TGCGCCAGCAGCCAAGATCACAGGGGGGAAAGCAATGAGCAGTTCTTC. This gives the protein CASSQDHRGESNEQFF.

The chain combines TRBV10-3 with TRBJ2-1; TRBD2 might be the D (7 bases). The V end was cut by 4 bases, the J end by 6 bases, with 10 bases between. Germline CDR1 ENHRY, CDR2 SYGVKD. The CDR3 runs to 13 residues. This chain's CDR3 is CAISGEGGNEQFF. CDR3 nucleotide sequence: TGTGCCATCAGTGGGGAGGGGGGCAATGAGCAGTTCTTC.

The rearrangement uses TRBV5-1 and TRBJ1-1, with TRBD1 matching 11 bases. Unmatched junction bases numbered 5, after V lost 4 bases and J lost 6 bases. The germline V gene encodes CDR1 SGHRS and CDR2 YFSETQ. CDR3 length equals 14 residues. This CDR3 is CASSVRGQGAEAFF. CDR3 DNA: TGCGCCAGCAGCGTGAGGGGACAGGGGGCTGAAGCTTTCTTT.

The chain carries TRBV4-1 and TRBJ2-1; 7 bases map to TRBD2. Germline CDR1 is MGHRA and CDR2 is YSYEKL. This CDR3 spans 17 amino acids. Germline trimming cut 0 bases from V and 6 bases from J; bases unmatched to any gene: 11. CDR3 coding DNA: TGCGCCAGCAGCCAAGATTATCGGGGGAGGGTAGCCAATGAGCAGTTCTTC. Translation gives CASSQDYRGRVANEQFF.

The rearrangement joins TRBV5-1 to TRBJ1-1, with D possibly TRBD1 on 5 matching bases. The germline V and J ends were trimmed by 0 bases and 4 bases, with 13 bases remaining between them. CDR1 and CDR2 (germline): SGHRS, YFSETQ. The CDR3 extends over 15 amino acids. The CDR3 bases are TGCGCCAGCAGCTTGGGGGGGACGGAGGGCACTGAAGCTTTCTTT. It codes for CASSLGGTEGTEAFF.

The rearrangement uses TRBV2 and TRBJ2-1, with D perhaps TRBD2 (6 bases). V lost 0 bases and J 0 bases, leaving 15 bases between the germline ends. Germline V gives CDR1 SNHLY, CDR2 FYNNEI. CDR3 size: 18 residues. CDR3 in amino acids: CASSEAVFPGGSYNEQFF. CDR3 bases: TGTGCCAGCAGTGAAGCCGTGTTTCCCGGGGGCTCCTACAATGAGCAGTTCTTC.

This rearrangement joins TRBV30 to TRBJ2-7; 10 positions agree with TRBD2. Germline CDR1 and CDR2: GTSNPN and SVGIG (reference sequence). This CDR3 spans 16 amino acids. The ends lost 0 bases at V and 3 bases at J; junction bases unmatched: 8. Here the CDR3 DNA reads TGTGCCTGGAGTGTACTACTAGCGGGATCGGACTACGAGCAGTACTTC. This encodes CAWSVLLAGSDYEQYF.

The rearrangement links TRBV4-1 to TRBJ1-2; perhaps TRBD1 as D (5 bases). The germline V gene encodes CDR1 MGHRA and CDR2 YSYEKL. The V end was cut by 1 base, the J end by 6 bases, with 15 bases between. This CDR3 comprises 15 residues. The CDR3 loop is CASSQGKGVYDGYTF. CDR3 nucleotides: TGCGCCAGCAGCCAAGGTAAAGGGGTGTACGATGGCTACACCTTC.